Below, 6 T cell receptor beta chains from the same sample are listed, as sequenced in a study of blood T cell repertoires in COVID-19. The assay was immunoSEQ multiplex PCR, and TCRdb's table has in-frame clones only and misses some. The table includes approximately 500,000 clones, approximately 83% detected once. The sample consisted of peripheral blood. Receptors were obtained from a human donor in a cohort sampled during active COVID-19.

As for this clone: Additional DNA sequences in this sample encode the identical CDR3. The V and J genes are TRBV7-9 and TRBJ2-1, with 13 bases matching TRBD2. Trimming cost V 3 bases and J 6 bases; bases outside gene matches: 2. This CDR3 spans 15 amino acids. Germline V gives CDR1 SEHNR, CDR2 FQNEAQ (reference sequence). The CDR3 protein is CASSFRLAGGNEQFF. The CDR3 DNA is TGTGCCAGCAGCTTTCGACTAGCGGGAGGCAATGAGCAGTTCTTC.

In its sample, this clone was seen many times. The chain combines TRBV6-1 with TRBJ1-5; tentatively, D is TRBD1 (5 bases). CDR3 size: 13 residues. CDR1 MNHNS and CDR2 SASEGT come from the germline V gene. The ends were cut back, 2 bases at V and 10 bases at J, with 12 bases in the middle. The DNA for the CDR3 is TGTGCCAGCAGTGAATTTAGTACAGGTCCCCAGCATTTT. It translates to CASSEFSTGPQHF.

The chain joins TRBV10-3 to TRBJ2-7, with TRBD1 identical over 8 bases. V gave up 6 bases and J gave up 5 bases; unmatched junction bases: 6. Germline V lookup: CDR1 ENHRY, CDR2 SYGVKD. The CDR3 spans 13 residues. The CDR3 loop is CAISSTGEDEQYF. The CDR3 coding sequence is TGTGCCATCAGCTCGACAGGGGAGGACGAGCAGTACTTC.

The CDR3 DNA reads as TGTGCCTGGAGCGAAGTCGGTGGCGGGCCCTACAATGAGCAGTTCTTC. This encodes CAWSEVGGGPYNEQFF. The chain joins TRBV30 to TRBJ2-1; D may be TRBD2 (5 bases). V lost 3 bases to trimming and J lost 2 bases, with 17 bases between them. The CDR3 extends over 16 amino acids. The V gene's germline CDR1 is GTSNPN and CDR2 SVGIG (reference sequence).

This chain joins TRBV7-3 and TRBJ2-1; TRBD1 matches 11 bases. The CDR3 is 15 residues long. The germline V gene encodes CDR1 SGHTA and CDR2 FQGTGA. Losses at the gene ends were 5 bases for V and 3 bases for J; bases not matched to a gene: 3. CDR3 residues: CASSPGTGGYNEQFF. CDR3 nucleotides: TGTGCCAGCAGCCCCGGGACAGGGGGCTACAATGAGCAGTTCTTC.

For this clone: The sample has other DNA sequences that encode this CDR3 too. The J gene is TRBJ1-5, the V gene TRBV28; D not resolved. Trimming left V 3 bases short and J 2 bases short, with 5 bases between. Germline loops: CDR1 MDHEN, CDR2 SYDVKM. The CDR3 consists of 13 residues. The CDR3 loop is CASSFSGNQPQHF. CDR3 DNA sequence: TGTGCCAGCAGTTTTAGTGGCAATCAGCCCCAGCATTTT.